The entry that follows covers one T cell receptor beta chain sequence. Libraries were prepared by immunoSEQ multiplex PCR; TCRdb keeps only in-frame clonotypes and omits some of them. The data show tens of thousands of clones, more than 85% seen once. The CDR3 spans 14 residues. The germline V gene has CDR1 MDHEN and CDR2 SYDVKM. Losses at the gene ends were 4 bases for V and 5 bases for J; bases not matched to a gene: 4. The data were taken from a study of OX40 agonist ivuxolimab in advanced cancers. This TCR came from an adult with an advanced solid tumor such as melanoma, head and neck, liver or kidney cancer. This chain joins TRBV28 and TRBJ1-5; TRBD1 matches at 8 bases. This material consisted of CD4+ or CD8+ T cells sorted from blood, taken in a trial of the OX40 agonist ivuxolimab. CDR3 sequence: CASSSGQGHQPQHF. The CDR3 DNA is TGTGCCAGCAGTTCCGGACAGGGACATCAGCCCCAGCATTTT.